This TCR beta chain stems from a study of blood T cell repertoires in COVID-19. Study-wide context: Whether acute or convalescent, the COVID-19 samples came from the United States, Italy and Spain. Sources were T cells, B-cell-depleted T cells, or PBMCs; the material itself was cDNA or gDNA.

Methods used by the authors: Amplification with reference gene primers provided the estimates of nucleated cell counts. TCRdb's table, derived via immunoSEQ multiplex PCR, lists solely in-frame clones and lacks some. The V and J calls and clone size come from that table; D and trimming were worked out from the DNA. The sample has about 120,000 clones; over 75% are singletons. Germline V gene lookup returns CDR1 LGHNA and CDR2 YNFKEQ. The V end was cut by 1 base, the J end by 1 base, with 15 bases between. This CDR3 is built from 17 residues. The rearrangement joins TRBV4-2 to TRBJ2-3, with a possible D match to TRBD2 (7 bases). Sequenced: peripheral blood. This receptor was obtained from a man older than 75 with active or convalescent COVID-19. The CDR3 sequence: CASSQVGGGEGTDTQYF. In nucleotides, the CDR3 is TGTGCCAGCAGCCAAGTCGGCGGGGGCGAGGGCACAGATACGCAGTATTTT.